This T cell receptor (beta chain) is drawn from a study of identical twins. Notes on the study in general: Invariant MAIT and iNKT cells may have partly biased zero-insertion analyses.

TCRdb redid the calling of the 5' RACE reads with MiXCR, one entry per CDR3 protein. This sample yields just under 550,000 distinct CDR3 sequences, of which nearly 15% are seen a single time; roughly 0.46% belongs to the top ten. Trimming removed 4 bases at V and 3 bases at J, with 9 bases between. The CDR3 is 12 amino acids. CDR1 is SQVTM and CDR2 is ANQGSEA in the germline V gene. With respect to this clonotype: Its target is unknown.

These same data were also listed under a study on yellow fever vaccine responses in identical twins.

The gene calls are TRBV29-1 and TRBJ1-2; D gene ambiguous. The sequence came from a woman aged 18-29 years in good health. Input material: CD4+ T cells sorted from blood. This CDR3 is CSVVRTDYGYTF. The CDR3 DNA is TGCAGCGTTGTTCGGACTGACTATGGCTACACCTTC.